The 10 T cell receptor beta chains below were found in one sample sequenced in a study of identical twins. One entry per CDR3 protein, called by TCRdb with MiXCR from the 5' RACE reads. The sample yields 120,000 to 150,000 distinct CDR3 sequences, approximately 3.5% seen once. The sample consisted of memory T cells sorted from blood. The receptors come from a man aged 18 to 30 in good health.

This clonotype was detected a few times. V and J are TRBV27 and TRBJ2-1, with D tentatively TRBD2 (5 bases). CDR1 and CDR2 from the germline V gene are MNHEY and SMNVEV (reference sequence). The CDR3 length is 13 residues. V gave up 5 bases and J gave up 8 bases, with 13 bases separating them. The CDR3 nucleotides are TGTGCCAGCAGTCTTACTAGTGTTCATGAGCAGTTCTTC. Protein sequence: CASSLTSVHEQFF.

There are many counts of this clonotype. This sequence joins TRBV6-1 and TRBJ2-3, with 7 bases lining up with TRBD2. The trim removed 9 bases at V and 4 bases at J, leaving 10 bases unmatched. Looked up from germline, CDR1 is MNHNS and CDR2 is SASEGT. The CDR3 extends over 14 amino acids. CDR3 in amino acids: CASRGGPKADTQYF. The CDR3 bases are TGTGCCAGTCGGGGAGGGCCCAAGGCAGATACGCAGTATTTT.

The table lists this clonotype with a few counts. The J gene is TRBJ2-5, the V gene TRBV7-2, with unresolved D. Trimming removed 2 bases from V and 2 bases from J, with 9 bases in between. Germline V lookup: CDR1 SGHTA, CDR2 FQGNSA. The CDR3 runs 14 residues. As DNA, the CDR3 is TGTGCCAGCAGCTTATCTGGTGTTCAAGAGACCCAGTACTTC. As protein: CASSLSGVQETQYF. Full variable domain (rest looked up from reference TRBV7-2 and TRBJ2-5): GAGVSQSPSNKVTEKGKDVELRCDPISGHTALYWYRQSLGQGLEFLIYFQGNSAPDKSGLPSDRFSAERTGGSVSTLTIQRTQQEDSAVYLCASSLSGVQETQYFGPGTRLLVL.

There are many counts of this clonotype. This sequence joins TRBV2 and TRBJ2-5; TRBD2 matches 10 bases. CDR1 and CDR2 from the germline V gene are SNHLY and FYNNEI. The CDR3 loop spans 15 amino acids. Trimming took 7 bases from V and 3 from J; bases not matched to a gene: 8. For the CDR3, the DNA is TGTGCCAGCACCACGTGGGGGACTAGCGAAGAGACCCAGTACTTC. Its translation is CASTTWGTSEETQYF. Variable domain in full (rest from reference TRBV2 and TRBJ2-5): EPEVTQTPSHQVTQMGQEVILRCVPISNHLYFYWYRQILGQKVEFLVSFYNNEISEKSEIFDDQFSVERPDGSNFTLKIRSTKLEDSAMYFCASTTWGTSEETQYFGPGTRLLVL.

There are many counts of this clonotype. The J gene is TRBJ1-4, the V gene TRBV5-1; TRBD1 is a possible D gene (6 bases). The CDR3 is 15 residues long. V lost 0 bases and J 7 bases, leaving 13 bases between the germline ends. Per germline, CDR1 SGHRS and CDR2 YFSETQ. The CDR3 region is CASSLGGTMTEKLFF. Written as DNA, the CDR3 is TGCGCCAGCAGCTTGGGCGGGACAATGACTGAAAAACTGTTTTTT.

This clonotype was recorded at least ten times. The chain uses TRBV6-5 and TRBJ2-7; D is ambiguous. The CDR3 runs to 11 residues. V was shortened by 7 bases and J by 4 bases, with 8 bases between the two germline ends. The germline V gene encodes CDR1 MNHEY and CDR2 SVGAGI. CDR3 nucleotide sequence: TGTGCCAGCAAGTCTGCTTACGAGCAGTACTTC. Translation gives CASKSAYEQYF.

Ten or more counts support this clonotype. The gene calls are TRBV24-1 and TRBJ2-1; no firm D call. The CDR3 is 13 amino acids. CDR1 KGHDR and CDR2 SFDVKD come from the germline V gene. V was clipped by 9 bases and J by 5 bases, with 13 bases between them. This CDR3 reads CATGIKQNNEQFF. The CDR3 nucleotides are TGTGCCACCGGAATAAAACAGAACAATGAGCAGTTCTTC.

This clonotype was seen many times. V is TRBV6-1 and J is TRBJ1-6, with a tentative D call TRBD1 (5 bases). The CDR3 contains 14 residues. Germline loops: CDR1 MNHNS, CDR2 SASEGT. Trimming pared 7 bases from V and 3 bases from J, leaving 10 bases between. This chain's CDR3 is CASNDDSYNSPLHF. DNA of the CDR3: TGTGCCAGCAATGACGACAGCTATAATTCACCCCTCCACTTT.

This clonotype was found a few times. The chain's CDR3 is CASSRPPNTEAFF. The CDR3 nucleotides read TGTGCCAGCAGTCGTCCCCCGAACACTGAAGCTTTCTTT. The V and J genes are TRBV6-2 or TRBV6-3 and TRBJ1-1; the D is unclear. CDR3 size: 13 residues. With 5 bases removed from V and 1 base from J, the gap between germline ends came to 8 bases. Germline CDR1 is MNHEY and CDR2 is SVGEGT.

This clonotype was seen only a few times. CDR3 in amino acids: CASSVVPMTYTEAFF. The DNA for the CDR3 is TGTGCCAGCAGCGTAGTACCCATGACATACACTGAAGCTTTCTTT. The rearrangement joins TRBV9 to TRBJ1-1; D is ambiguous. Germline V gene sequence: CDR1 SGDLS, CDR2 YYNGEE. V was cut by 0 bases and J by 3 bases, with 12 bases left in between. This CDR3 has 15 amino acids.